The 5 T cell receptor beta chains below all came from one sample that was sequenced in a study of T-cell reconstitution after alpha-beta-depleted transplantation in children. Unique molecular identifiers were built into the TCRbeta library. Using its own MiXCR run on the PCR reads, TCRdb lists one record per CDR3 protein. This sample yields about 500,000 distinct CDR3 sequences, of which about 31% are seen a single time; 2.4% belongs to the top ten. This specimen consisted of PBMCs from the stem cell graft donor, obtained from the stem cell graft. The receptors were gathered from a human donor who donated a stem cell graft to a child with aplastic anemia.

V and J are TRBV4-2 and TRBJ1-6; D is possibly TRBD1 (5 bases). This CDR3 contains 17 residues. Germline CDR1 and CDR2: LGHNA and YNFKEQ. Trimming cost V 0 bases and J 3 bases, with 12 bases left between them. The CDR3: CASSQDGAVSYNSPLHF. DNA of the CDR3: TGTGCCAGCAGCCAAGATGGGGCAGTCAGCTATAATTCACCCCTCCACTTT.

This clonotype was seen a handful of times. The V gene is TRBV7-9, the J gene TRBJ1-2, with D uncertain. From germline, CDR1 is SEHNR and CDR2 FQNEAQ (reference sequence). V was shortened by 5 bases and J by 4 bases, with 11 bases between the two germline ends. This CDR3 has 13 amino acids. CDR3: CASSPQASYGYTF. In nucleotides, the CDR3 is TGTGCCAGCAGCCCGCAGGCTAGCTATGGCTACACCTTC.

This clonotype was seen only a few times. The chain joins TRBV12-3 or TRBV12-4 to TRBJ2-5, with TRBD2 matching over 9 bases. The CDR3 is 15 amino acids. With 4 bases clipped from V and 6 bases from J, the junction kept 9 bases outside the gene matches. The chain's CDR3 is CASSSGAGGPQTQYF. CDR3 DNA: TGTGCCAGCAGTTCTGGGGCGGGAGGGCCCCAGACCCAGTACTTC.

The V and J genes are TRBV7-2 and TRBJ2-1, with 10 bases matching TRBD2. The CDR3 is 17 amino acids. CDR1 is SGHTA and CDR2 is FQGNSA in the germline V gene. J was trimmed by 6 bases and V by 0 bases; bases with no gene match: 8. CDR3 protein: CASSLAFQASGGNEQFF. The CDR3 nucleotides are TGTGCCAGCAGCTTAGCGTTTCAGGCTAGCGGGGGCAATGAGCAGTTCTTC.

The chain combines TRBV30 with TRBJ2-3; D is unresolved. Germline V gene lookup returns CDR1 GTSNPN and CDR2 SVGIG (reference sequence). The CDR3 is 14 residues long. V gave up 0 bases and J gave up 1 base, with 8 bases separating them. The CDR3 DNA reads as TGTGCCTGGAGTGTACGCGGAGGCACAGATACGCAGTATTTT. Protein product: CAWSVRGGTDTQYF.